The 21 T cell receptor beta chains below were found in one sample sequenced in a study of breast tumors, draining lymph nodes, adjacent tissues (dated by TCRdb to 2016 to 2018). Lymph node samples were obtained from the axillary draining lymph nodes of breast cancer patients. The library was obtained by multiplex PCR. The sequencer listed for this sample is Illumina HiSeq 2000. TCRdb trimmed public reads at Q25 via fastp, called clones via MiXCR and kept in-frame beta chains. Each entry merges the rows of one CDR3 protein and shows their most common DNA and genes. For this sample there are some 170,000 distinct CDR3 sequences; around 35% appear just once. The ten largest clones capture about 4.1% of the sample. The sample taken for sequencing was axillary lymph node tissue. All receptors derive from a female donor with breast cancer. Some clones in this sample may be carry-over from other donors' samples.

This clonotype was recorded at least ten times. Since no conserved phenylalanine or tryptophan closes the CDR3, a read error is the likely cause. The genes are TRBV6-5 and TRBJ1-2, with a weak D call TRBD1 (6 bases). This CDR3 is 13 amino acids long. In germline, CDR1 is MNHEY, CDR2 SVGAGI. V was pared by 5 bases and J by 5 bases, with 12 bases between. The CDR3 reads CASSTGLGYGYTL. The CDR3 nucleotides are TGTGCCAGCAGTACAGGGCTGGGATATGGCTACACCCTC.

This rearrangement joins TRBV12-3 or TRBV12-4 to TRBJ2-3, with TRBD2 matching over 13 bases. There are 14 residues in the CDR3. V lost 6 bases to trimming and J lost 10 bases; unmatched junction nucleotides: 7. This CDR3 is CASRPGLAGTAQYF. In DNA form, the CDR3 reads TGTGCCAGCAGACCGGGACTAGCGGGGACTGCGCAGTATTTT.

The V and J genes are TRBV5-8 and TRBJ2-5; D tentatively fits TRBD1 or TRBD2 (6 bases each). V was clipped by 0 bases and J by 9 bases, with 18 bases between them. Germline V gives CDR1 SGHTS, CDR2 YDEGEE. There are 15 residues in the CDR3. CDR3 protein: CASSLGGASNQPQYF. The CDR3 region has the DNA TGTGCCAGCAGCTTGGGGGGGGCTAGCAATCAGCCCCAGTACTTC. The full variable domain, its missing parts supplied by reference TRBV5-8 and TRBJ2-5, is EAGVTQSPTHLIKTRGQQATLRCSPISGHTSVYWYQQALGLGLQFLLWYDEGEERNRGNFPPRFSGRQFPNYSSELNVNALELEDSALYLCASSLGGASNQPQYFGPGTRLLVL.

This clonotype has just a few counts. CDR3 bases: TGTGCCAGCAGCTTGTGGTCCGGGTTGGGCACTGAAGCTTTCTTT. Translated, it gives CASSLWSGLGTEAFF. The chain recombines TRBV5-6 with TRBJ1-1; D is unresolved. Between the trimmed V and J ends, which lost 1 base and 4 bases, there was a span of 14 bases. CDR1 SGHDT and CDR2 YYEEEE come from the germline V gene. This CDR3 has 15 amino acids.

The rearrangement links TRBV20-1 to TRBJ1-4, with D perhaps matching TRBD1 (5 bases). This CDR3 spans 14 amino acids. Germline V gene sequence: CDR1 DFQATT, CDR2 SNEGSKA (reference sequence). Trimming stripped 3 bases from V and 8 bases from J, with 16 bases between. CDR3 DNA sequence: TGCAGTGCTAGTAGGACGGAGGGGTTGGAAAAACTGTTTTTT. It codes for CSASRTEGLEKLFF.

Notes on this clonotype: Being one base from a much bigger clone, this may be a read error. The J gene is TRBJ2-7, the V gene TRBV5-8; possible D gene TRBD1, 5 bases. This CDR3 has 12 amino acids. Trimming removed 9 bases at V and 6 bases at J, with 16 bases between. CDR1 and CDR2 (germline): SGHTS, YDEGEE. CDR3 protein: CATRTQGSEQYF. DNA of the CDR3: TGTGCCACCAGAACCCAGGGCTCCGAGCAGTACTTC.

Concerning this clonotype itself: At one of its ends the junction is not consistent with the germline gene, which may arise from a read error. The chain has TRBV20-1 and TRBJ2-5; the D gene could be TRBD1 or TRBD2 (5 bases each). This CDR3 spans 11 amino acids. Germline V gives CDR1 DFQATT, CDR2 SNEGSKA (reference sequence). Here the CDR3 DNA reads TGCAGTGCTAGTGGCCTCGGGGCCCAGTCCTTC. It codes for CSASGLGAQSF.

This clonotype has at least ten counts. The CDR3 loop is CASSPSWGGETYEQYF. In DNA, the CDR3 is TGTGCCAGCAGCCCCAGTTGGGGCGGGGAGACCTACGAGCAGTACTTC. The rearrangement links TRBV11-2 to TRBJ2-7; possibly TRBD2 for D (6 bases). The V gene lost 5 bases and the J gene lost 2 bases, with 19 bases spanning the gap. The CDR3 is made up of 16 amino acids. Germline lookup yields CDR1 SGHAT and CDR2 FQNNGV.

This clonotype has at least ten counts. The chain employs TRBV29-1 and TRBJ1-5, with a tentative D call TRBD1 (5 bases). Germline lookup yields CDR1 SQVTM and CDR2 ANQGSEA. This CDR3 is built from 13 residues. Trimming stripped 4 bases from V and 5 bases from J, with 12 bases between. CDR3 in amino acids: CSVVVGRDQPQHF. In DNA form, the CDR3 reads TGCAGCGTTGTTGTTGGCAGGGATCAGCCCCAGCATTTT.

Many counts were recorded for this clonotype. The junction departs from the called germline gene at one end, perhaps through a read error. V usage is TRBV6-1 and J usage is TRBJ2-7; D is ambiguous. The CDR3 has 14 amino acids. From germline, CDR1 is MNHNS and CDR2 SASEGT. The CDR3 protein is CASSEGPGTYEQYF. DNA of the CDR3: TGTGCCAGCAGCGAAGGACCTGGCACCTACGAGCAGTACTTC.

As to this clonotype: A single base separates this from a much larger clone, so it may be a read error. For the CDR3, the DNA is TGTGCCAGCAGCGGACCGGGACAGGGAAACGAGCAGTCCTTC. It yields the protein CASSGPGQGNEQSF. The chain has TRBV9 and TRBJ2-7; 9 nucleotides line up with TRBD1. Germline loops: CDR1 SGDLS, CDR2 YYNGEE. This CDR3 has 14 residues.

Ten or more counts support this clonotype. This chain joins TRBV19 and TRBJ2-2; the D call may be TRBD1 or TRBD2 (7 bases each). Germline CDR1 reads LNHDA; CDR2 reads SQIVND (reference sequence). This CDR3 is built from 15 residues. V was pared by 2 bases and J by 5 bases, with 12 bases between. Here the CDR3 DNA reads TGTGCCAGTAGTATAAGACAGGGAGGGACCGGGGAGCTGTTTTTT. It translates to CASSIRQGGTGELFF.

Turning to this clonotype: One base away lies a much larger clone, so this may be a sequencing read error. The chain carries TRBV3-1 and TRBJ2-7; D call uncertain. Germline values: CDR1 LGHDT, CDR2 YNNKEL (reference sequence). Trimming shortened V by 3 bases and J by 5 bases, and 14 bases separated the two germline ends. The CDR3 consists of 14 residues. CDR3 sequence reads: CASSQEQLSHEQYF. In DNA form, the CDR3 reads TGTGCCAGCAGCCAGGAACAGCTATCCCACGAGCAGTACTTC.

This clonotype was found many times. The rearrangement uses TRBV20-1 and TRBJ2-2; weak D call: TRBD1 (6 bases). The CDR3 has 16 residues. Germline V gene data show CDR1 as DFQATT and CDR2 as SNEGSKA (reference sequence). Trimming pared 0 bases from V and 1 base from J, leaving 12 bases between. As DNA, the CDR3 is TGCAGTGCTAGAGATTCGGGACACTTGAACACCGGGGAGCTGTTTTTT. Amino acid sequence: CSARDSGHLNTGELFF.

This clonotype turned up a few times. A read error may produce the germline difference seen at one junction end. CDR3 DNA: TGTGCCAGCAGCTTAGTCGACAGGGCCTACAATGAGCAGCCCTTC. It translates to CASSLVDRAYNEQPF. This rearrangement joins TRBV7-9 to TRBJ2-1; 7 bases are shared with TRBD1. The CDR3 loop spans 15 amino acids. The V gene's germline CDR1 is SEHNR and CDR2 FQNEAQ (reference sequence).

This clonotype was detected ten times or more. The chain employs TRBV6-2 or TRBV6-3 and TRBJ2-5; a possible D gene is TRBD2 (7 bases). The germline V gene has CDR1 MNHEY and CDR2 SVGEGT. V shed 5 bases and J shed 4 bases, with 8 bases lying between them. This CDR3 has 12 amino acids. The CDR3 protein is CASSRGGETQYF. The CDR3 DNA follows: TGTGCCAGCAGTAGGGGGGGAGAGACCCAGTACTTC.

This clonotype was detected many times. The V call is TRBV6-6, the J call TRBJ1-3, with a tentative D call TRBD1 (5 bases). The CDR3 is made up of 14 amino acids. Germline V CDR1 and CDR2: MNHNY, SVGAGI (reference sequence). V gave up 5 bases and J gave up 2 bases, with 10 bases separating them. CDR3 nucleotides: TGTGCCAGCAGTCAGCGACAGACTGGAAACACCATATATTTT. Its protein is CASSQRQTGNTIYF.

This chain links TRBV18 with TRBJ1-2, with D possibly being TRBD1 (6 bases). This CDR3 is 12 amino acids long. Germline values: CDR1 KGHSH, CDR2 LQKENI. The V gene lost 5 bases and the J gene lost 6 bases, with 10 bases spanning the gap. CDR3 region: CASSAPGDGYTF. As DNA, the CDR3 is TGTGCCAGCTCAGCCCCAGGGGATGGCTACACCTTC.

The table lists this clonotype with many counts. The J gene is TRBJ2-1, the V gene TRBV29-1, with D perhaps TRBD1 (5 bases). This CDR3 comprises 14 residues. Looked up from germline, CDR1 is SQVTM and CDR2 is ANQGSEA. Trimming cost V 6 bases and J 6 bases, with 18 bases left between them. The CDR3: CSVRGSVSSNEQFF. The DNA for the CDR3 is TGCAGCGTAAGGGGCAGCGTGTCATCCAATGAGCAGTTCTTC.

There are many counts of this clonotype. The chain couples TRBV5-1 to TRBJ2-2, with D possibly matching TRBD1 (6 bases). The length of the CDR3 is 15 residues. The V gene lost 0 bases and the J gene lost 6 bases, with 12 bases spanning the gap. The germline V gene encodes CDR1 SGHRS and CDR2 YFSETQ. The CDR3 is CASSLVVRGPGELFF. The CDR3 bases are TGCGCCAGCAGCTTGGTGGTCAGGGGCCCCGGGGAGCTGTTTTTT.

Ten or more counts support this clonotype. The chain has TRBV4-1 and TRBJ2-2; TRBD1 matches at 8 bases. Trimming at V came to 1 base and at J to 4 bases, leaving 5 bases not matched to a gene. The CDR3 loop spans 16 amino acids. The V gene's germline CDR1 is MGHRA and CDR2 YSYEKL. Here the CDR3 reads CASSQVPGQVTGELFF. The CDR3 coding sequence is TGCGCCAGCAGCCAAGTACCGGGACAGGTCACCGGGGAGCTGTTTTTT.